This record concerns one T cell receptor (beta chain) sequence. The study drew participants aged 18 to 89 years from about two dozen US areas. The table came from immunoSEQ multiplex PCR; TCRdb's copy has only in-frame clones and leaves some out. The data hold more than 250,000 clones, with over 75% observed a single time. V was clipped by 0 bases and J by 4 bases, with 7 bases between them. The germline CDR1 and CDR2 sequences are MNHEY and SMNVEV (reference sequence). The CDR3 is 14 residues long. The data belong to a study of blood T cell repertoires in COVID-19. Study details: Spain, Italy and the United States supplied samples that represented acute and convalescent COVID-19. T cells, B-cell-depleted T cells, or PBMCs provided the cDNA or gDNA that served as material.

The sequencing sample was made of PBMCs or T cells enriched from blood (not recorded which). The chain joins TRBV27 to TRBJ2-1; perhaps TRBD2 as D (5 bases). The receptor was isolated from a woman aged 25 to 39 who had recovered from COVID-19. The CDR3 DNA follows: TGTGCCAGCAGTTTATCCGGGGAGTACAATGAGCAGTTCTTC. This gives the protein CASSLSGEYNEQFF.